Presented here are 14 T cell receptor beta chains from one specimen sequenced in a study of low-dose radiotherapy and immunotherapy resistance in tumors. The time point here: before trial treatment. Both TCRalpha and TCRbeta chains were reverse transcribed with V-gene-specific primers. It was with a constant-region primer and a V-primer adapter that TCRs were amplified over around 18 PCR cycles. TCRdb itself ran the reads through MiXCR, one entry per CDR3 protein. The sample lists about 71,000 distinct CDR3 sequences; 31% were seen once. The material was PBMCs, obtained before treatment. The receptors originated from a female donor with ovarian cancer.

This clonotype was seen many times. V usage is TRBV29-1 and J usage is TRBJ1-1, with D hard to call. Germline CDR1 and CDR2: SQVTM and ANQGSEA. CDR3 size: 11 residues. Trimming shortened V by 7 bases and J by 6 bases, and 12 bases separated the two germline ends. CDR3 residues: CSAAAGSEAFF. CDR3 bases: TGCAGCGCCGCCGCAGGCTCTGAAGCTTTCTTT. The whole variable domain, remainder taken from reference TRBV29-1 and TRBJ1-1, is SAVISQKPSRDICQRGTSLTIQCQVDSQVTMMFWYRQQPGQSLTLIATANQGSEATYESGFVIDKFPISRPNLTFSTLTVSNMSPEDSSIYLCSAAAGSEAFFGQGTRLTVV.

This chain joins TRBV4-1 and TRBJ2-5; TRBD2 is a possible D gene (7 bases). This CDR3 contains 16 residues. Germline assignment: CDR1 MGHRA and CDR2 YSYEKL. V was cut by 1 base and J by 2 bases, with 14 bases left in between. CDR3 residues: CASSQVGGGEQETQYF. In nucleotides, the CDR3 is TGCGCCAGCAGCCAAGTAGGGGGGGGCGAACAAGAGACCCAGTACTTC.

Ten or more counts support this clonotype. V and J are TRBV6-6 and TRBJ1-5, with D unclear. CDR3 size: 16 residues. Germline CDR1 reads MNHNY; CDR2 reads SVGAGI (reference sequence). Trimming shortened V by 4 bases and J by 5 bases, and 18 bases separated the two germline ends. The CDR3 nucleotides read TGTGCCAGCAGTTCGACCTCCGGACTCAACGATCAGCCCCAGCATTTT. Translated: CASSSTSGLNDQPQHF.

This clonotype has ten or more counts. The chain employs TRBV1 and TRBJ2-2. TRBV1 is a documented pseudogene. The CDR3 spans 14 residues. The CDR3 loop is CASSQDLLTGELFF. CDR3 sequence (DNA): TGCGCCAGCAGCCAAGATCTGCTTACCGGGGAGCTGTTTTTT.

This clonotype is categorized as medium-sized. The chain uses TRBV28 and TRBJ2-3; D might be TRBD2 (6 bases). Trimming pared 10 bases from V and 1 base from J, leaving 18 bases between. The CDR3 length is 15 residues. The V gene's germline CDR1 is MDHEN and CDR2 SYDVKM. The CDR3 nucleotides read TGTGCCACCAACTCGGAGGGCCGGGGCACAGATACGCAGTATTTT. This gives the protein CATNSEGRGTDTQYF. The complete variable domain, with remaining parts taken from reference TRBV28 and TRBJ2-3, reads DVKVTQSSRYLVKRTGEKVFLECVQDMDHENMFWYRQDPGLGLRLIYFSYDVKMKEKGDIPEGYSVSREKKERFSLILESASTNQTSMYLCATNSEGRGTDTQYFGPGTRLTVL.

Points on this clonotype: Only one base separates this from a far larger clonotype, so it likely reflects a read error. This chain connects TRBV6-1 to TRBJ2-1, with D unclear. V lost 3 bases and J lost 2, with 11 bases in between. Germline V CDR1 and CDR2: MNHNS, SASEGT. This CDR3 has 15 amino acids. CDR3: CASSEWQGTYNEQFF. CDR3 nucleotides: TGTGCCAGCAGTGAGTGGCAAGGGACCTACAATGAGCAGTTCTTC.

This clonotype was found many times. This chain joins TRBV20-1 and TRBJ2-3, with a tentative D call TRBD1 (6 bases). V lost 1 base to trimming and J lost 1 base, with 12 bases between them. Looked up from germline, CDR1 is DFQATT and CDR2 is SNEGSKA (reference sequence). CDR3 length: 15 amino acids. CDR3 in DNA: TGCAGTGCTAGAGCCCCCCAGGGGCGCACAGATACGCAGTATTTT. As protein: CSARAPQGRTDTQYF.

The chain recombines TRBV28 with TRBJ2-1; D gene uncertain. The CDR3 contains 12 residues. Germline loops: CDR1 MDHEN, CDR2 SYDVKM. Trimming stripped 5 bases from V and 9 bases from J, with 11 bases between. For the CDR3, the DNA is TGTGCCAGCAGTCCGGCGTTAGTTGAGCAGTTCTTC. It yields the protein CASSPALVEQFF.

This chain connects TRBV5-1 to TRBJ1-1; 7 bases agree with TRBD1. V shed 7 bases, J shed 2 bases, and the junction held 11 bases outside the gene matches. The CDR3 has 15 amino acids. The germline V gene has CDR1 SGHRS and CDR2 YFSETQ. The CDR3 DNA sequence: TGCGCCAGCGCGGCAGGGGGAGCGAAAAACACTGAAGCTTTCTTT. Translation: CASAAGGAKNTEAFF.

This clonotype was counted many times. The V and J genes are TRBV9 and TRBJ2-3, with TRBD2 matching over 13 bases. After removal of 3 bases from V and 3 bases from J, the junction contained 4 bases not matched to a gene. Per germline, CDR1 SGDLS and CDR2 YYNGEE. This CDR3 is 16 amino acids long. The CDR3 sequence: CASSAGTSGITDTQYF. In nucleotides, the CDR3 is TGTGCCAGCAGCGCGGGGACTAGCGGGATAACAGATACGCAGTATTTT.

Comment on this clonotype: With a far larger clone one base away, a read error is the likely cause. The chain joins TRBV6-8 to TRBJ1-5, with a tentative D call TRBD1 (5 bases). Trimming pared 5 bases from V and 2 bases from J, leaving 16 bases between. The CDR3 length is 16 residues. Germline CDR1 and CDR2: MNHGY and SAAAGT. CDR3 protein: CASSGDAGSGNQPQHF. The CDR3 region has the DNA TGTGCCAGCAGTGGTGACGCAGGGAGCGGCAATCAGCCCCAGCATTTT.

This clonotype was counted at least ten times. The genes are TRBV3-1 and TRBJ2-7; D call uncertain. Germline V gives CDR1 LGHDT, CDR2 YNNKEL (reference sequence). The V end was cut by 5 bases, the J end by 5 bases, with 7 bases between. This CDR3 has 11 residues. The CDR3, as DNA: TGTGCCAGCAGCTCGACGGACGAGCAGTACTTC. Amino acids: CASSSTDEQYF.

This clonotype came up many times. This chain uses TRBV20-1 with TRBJ2-1; 8 bases fit TRBD2. The CDR3 sequence is 17 residues long. In germline, CDR1 is DFQATT, CDR2 SNEGSKA (reference sequence). V shed 4 bases, J shed 0 bases, and the junction held 11 bases outside the gene matches. CDR3 in amino acids: CSAIPGRAGGSYNEQFF. The CDR3 nucleotides read TGCAGTGCTATCCCGGGGCGGGCGGGGGGCTCCTACAATGAGCAGTTCTTC.

This clonotype was counted many times. CDR3 loop: CASSGQGVGEQYF. The DNA for the CDR3 is TGCGCCAGCAGCGGACAGGGAGTCGGCGAGCAGTACTTC. This sequence joins TRBV5-1 and TRBJ2-7; 8 bases are shared with TRBD1. Losses at the gene ends were 4 bases for V and 6 bases for J; bases not matched to a gene: 6. The CDR3 loop spans 13 amino acids. Germline CDR1 and CDR2: SGHRS and YFSETQ.